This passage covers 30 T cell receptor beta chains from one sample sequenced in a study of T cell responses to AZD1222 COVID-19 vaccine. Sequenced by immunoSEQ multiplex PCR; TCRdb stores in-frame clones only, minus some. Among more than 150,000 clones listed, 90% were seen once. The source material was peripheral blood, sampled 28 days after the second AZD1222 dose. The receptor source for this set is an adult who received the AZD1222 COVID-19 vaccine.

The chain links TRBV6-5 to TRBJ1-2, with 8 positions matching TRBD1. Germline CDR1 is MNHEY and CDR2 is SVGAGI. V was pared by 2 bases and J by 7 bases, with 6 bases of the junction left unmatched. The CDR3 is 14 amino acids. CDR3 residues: CASSYRRTGLGYTF. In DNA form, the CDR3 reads TGTGCCAGCAGTTACCGGCGGACAGGGCTTGGCTACACCTTC.

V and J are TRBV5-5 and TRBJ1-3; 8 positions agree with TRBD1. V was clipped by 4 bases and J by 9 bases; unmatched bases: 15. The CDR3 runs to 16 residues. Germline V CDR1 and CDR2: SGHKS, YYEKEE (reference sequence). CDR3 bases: TGTGCCAGCAGCCAGGACAGGGAGGCCCTCTTAGGCACCATATATTTT. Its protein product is CASSQDREALLGTIYF.

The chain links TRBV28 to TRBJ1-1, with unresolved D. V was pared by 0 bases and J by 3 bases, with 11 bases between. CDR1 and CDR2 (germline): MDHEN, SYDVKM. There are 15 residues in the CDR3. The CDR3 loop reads CASSLWSGLDTEAFF. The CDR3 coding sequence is TGTGCCAGCAGTTTATGGTCTGGGCTAGACACTGAAGCTTTCTTT. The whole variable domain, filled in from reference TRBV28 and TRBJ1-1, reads DVKVTQSSRYLVKRTGEKVFLECVQDMDHENMFWYRQDPGLGLRLIYFSYDVKMKEKGDIPEGYSVSREKKERFSLILESASTNQTSMYLCASSLWSGLDTEAFFGQGTRLTVV.

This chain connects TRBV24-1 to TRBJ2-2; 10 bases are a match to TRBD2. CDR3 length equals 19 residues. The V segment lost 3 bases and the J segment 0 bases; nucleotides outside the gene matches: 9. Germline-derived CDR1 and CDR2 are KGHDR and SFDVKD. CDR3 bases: TGTGCCACCAGTGATCGGGCTAGCGGGGGTCATGCGAACACCGGGGAGCTGTTTTTT. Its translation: CATSDRASGGHANTGELFF.

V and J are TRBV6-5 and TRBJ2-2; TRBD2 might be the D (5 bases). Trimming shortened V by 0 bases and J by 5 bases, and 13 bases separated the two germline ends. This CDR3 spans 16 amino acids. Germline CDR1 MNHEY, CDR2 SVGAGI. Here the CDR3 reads CASSYSPPGSTGELFF. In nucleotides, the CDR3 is TGTGCCAGCAGTTACTCCCCACCGGGGTCAACCGGGGAGCTGTTTTTT.

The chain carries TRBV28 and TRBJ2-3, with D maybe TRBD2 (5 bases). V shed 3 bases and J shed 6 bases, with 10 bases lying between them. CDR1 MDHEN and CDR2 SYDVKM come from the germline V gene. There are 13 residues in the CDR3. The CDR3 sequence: CASSFGGWDTQYF. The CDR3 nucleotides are TGTGCCAGCAGTTTTGGCGGGTGGGATACGCAGTATTTT.

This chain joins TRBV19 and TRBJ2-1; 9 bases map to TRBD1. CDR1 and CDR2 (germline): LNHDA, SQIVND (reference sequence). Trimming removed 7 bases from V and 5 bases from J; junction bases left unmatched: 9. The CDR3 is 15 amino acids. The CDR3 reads CASTPGQGRNNEQFF. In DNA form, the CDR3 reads TGTGCCAGTACGCCCGGACAGGGGCGCAACAATGAGCAGTTCTTC.

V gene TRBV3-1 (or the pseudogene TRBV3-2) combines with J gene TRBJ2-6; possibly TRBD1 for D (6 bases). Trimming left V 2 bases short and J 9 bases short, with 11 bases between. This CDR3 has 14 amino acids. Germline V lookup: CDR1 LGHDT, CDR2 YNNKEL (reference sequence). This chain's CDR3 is CASSQKRGFNVLTF. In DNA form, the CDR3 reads TGTGCCAGCAGCCAAAAGAGGGGGTTCAACGTCCTGACTTTC.

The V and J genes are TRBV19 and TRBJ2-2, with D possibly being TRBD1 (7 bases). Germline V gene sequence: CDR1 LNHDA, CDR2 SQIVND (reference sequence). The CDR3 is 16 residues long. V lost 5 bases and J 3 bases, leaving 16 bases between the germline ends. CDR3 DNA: TGTGCCAGTAGTGAGCCCTCCAGGGGGGACACCGGGGAGCTGTTTTTT. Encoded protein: CASSEPSRGDTGELFF. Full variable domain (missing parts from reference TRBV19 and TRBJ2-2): DGGITQSPKYLFRKEGQNVTLSCEQNLNHDAMYWYRQDPGQGLRLIYYSQIVNDFQKGDIAEGYSVSREKKESFPLTVTSAQKNPTAFYLCASSEPSRGDTGELFFGEGSRLTVL.

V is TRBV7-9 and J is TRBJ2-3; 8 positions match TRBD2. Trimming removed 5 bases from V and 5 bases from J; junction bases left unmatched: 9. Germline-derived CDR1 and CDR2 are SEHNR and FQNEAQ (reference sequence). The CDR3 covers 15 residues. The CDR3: CASSPVSGEVDTQYF. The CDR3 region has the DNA TGTGCCAGCAGCCCCGTTAGCGGGGAGGTAGATACGCAGTATTTT.

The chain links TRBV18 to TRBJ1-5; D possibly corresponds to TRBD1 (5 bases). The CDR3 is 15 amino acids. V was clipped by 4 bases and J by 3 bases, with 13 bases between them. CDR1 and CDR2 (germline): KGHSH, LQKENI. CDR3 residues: CASSLLGASNQPQHF. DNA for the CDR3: TGTGCCAGCTCACTCCTCGGGGCCTCCAATCAGCCCCAGCATTTT.

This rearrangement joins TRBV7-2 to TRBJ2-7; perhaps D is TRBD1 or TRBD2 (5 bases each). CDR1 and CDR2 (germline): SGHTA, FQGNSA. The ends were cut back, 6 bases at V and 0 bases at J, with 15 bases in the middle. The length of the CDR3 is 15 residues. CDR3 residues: CASRTTGTGSYEQYF. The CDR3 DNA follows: TGTGCCAGCAGAACAACCGGGACGGGCTCCTACGAGCAGTACTTC. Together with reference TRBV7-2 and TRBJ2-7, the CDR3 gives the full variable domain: GAGVSQSPSNKVTEKGKDVELRCDPISGHTALYWYRQSLGQGLEFLIYFQGNSAPDKSGLPSDRFSAERTGGSVSTLTIQRTQQEDSAVYLCASRTTGTGSYEQYFGPGTRLTVT.

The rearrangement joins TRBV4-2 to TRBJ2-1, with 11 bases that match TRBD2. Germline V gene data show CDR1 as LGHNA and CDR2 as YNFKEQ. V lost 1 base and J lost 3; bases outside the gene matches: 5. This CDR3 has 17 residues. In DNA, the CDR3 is TGTGCCAGCAGCCAAGGAAGTAGCGGGGGGGGCTACAATGAGCAGTTCTTC. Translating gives CASSQGSSGGGYNEQFF.

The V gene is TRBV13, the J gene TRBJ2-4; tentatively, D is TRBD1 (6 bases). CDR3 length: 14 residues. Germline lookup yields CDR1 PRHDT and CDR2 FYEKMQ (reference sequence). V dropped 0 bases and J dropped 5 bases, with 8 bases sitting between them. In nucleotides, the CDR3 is TGTGCCAGCAGCTTAGGCGCAGGGGAAAACATTCAGTACTTC. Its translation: CASSLGAGENIQYF.

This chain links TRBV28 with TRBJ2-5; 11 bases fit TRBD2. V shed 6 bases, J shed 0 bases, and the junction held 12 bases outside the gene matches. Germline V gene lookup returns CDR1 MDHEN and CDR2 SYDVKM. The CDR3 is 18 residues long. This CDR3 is CASSSSGTSGQYQETQYF. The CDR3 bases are TGTGCCAGCAGCTCATCCGGGACTAGCGGACAGTACCAAGAGACCCAGTACTTC. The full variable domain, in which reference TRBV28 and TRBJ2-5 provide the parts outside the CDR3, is DVKVTQSSRYLVKRTGEKVFLECVQDMDHENMFWYRQDPGLGLRLIYFSYDVKMKEKGDIPEGYSVSREKKERFSLILESASTNQTSMYLCASSSSGTSGQYQETQYFGPGTRLLVL.

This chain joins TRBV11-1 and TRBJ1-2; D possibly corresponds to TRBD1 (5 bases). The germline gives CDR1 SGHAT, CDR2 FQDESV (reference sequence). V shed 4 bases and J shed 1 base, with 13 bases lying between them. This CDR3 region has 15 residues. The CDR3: CASSYSLGGNYGYTF. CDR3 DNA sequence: TGTGCCAGCAGCTACTCCCTCGGGGGTAACTATGGCTACACCTTC.

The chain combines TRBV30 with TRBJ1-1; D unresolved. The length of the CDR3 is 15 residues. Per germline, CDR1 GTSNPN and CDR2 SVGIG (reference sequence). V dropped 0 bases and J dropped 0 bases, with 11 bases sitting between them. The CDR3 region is CAWSVGTGMNTEAFF. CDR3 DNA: TGTGCCTGGAGTGTAGGAACGGGCATGAACACTGAAGCTTTCTTT.

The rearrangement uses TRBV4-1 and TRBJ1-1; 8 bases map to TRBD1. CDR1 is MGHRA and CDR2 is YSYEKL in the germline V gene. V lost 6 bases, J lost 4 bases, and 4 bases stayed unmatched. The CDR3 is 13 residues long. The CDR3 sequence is CASSYTGGTEAFF. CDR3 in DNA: TGCGCCAGCAGTTACACAGGGGGCACTGAAGCTTTCTTT.

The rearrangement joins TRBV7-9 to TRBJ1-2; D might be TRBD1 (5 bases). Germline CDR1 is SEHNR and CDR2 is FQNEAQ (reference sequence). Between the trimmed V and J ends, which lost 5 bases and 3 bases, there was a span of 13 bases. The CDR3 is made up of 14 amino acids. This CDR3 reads CASSGTPRDYGYTF. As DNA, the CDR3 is TGTGCCAGCAGCGGGACCCCGCGGGACTATGGCTACACCTTC.

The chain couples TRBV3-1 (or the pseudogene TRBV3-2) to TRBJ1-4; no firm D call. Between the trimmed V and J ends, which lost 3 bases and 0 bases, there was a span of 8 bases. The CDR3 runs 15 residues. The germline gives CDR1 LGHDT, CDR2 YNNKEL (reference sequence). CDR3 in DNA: TGTGCCAGCAGCCAGACTACGGCAACTAATGAAAAACTGTTTTTT. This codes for CASSQTTATNEKLFF.

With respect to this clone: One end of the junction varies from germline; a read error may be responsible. Here the CDR3 reads CASSILTGLAGVNEQFF. The DNA of the CDR3 is TGCGCCAGCAGCATTCTTACAGGGCTAGCGGGAGTCAATGAGCAGTTCTTC. This chain connects TRBV7-9 to TRBJ2-1, with 10 bases fitting TRBD2. The germline CDR1 and CDR2 sequences are SEHNR and FQNEAQ (reference sequence). The CDR3 loop spans 17 amino acids.

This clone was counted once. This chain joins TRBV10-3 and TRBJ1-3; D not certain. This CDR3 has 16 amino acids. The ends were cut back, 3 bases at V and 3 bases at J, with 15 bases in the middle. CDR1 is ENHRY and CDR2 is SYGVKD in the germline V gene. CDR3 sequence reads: CAISDRGQAYGNTIYF. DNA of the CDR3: TGTGCCATCAGTGACCGTGGGCAGGCGTATGGAAACACCATATATTTT.

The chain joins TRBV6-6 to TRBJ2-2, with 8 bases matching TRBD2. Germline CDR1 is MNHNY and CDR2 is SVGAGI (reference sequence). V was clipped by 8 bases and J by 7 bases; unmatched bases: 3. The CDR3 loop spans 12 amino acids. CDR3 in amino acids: CASSGGNGELFF. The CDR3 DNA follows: TGTGCCAGCTCGGGGGGGAACGGGGAGCTGTTTTTT.

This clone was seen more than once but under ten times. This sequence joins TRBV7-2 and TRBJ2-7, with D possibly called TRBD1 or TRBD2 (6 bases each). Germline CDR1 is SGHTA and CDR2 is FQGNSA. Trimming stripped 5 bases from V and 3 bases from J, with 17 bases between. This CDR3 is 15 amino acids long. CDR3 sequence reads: CASSLGGGRYYEQYF. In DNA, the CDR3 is TGTGCCAGCAGCCTGGGGGGCGGCAGATACTACGAGCAGTACTTC. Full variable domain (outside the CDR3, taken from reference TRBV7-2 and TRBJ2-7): GAGVSQSPSNKVTEKGKDVELRCDPISGHTALYWYRQSLGQGLEFLIYFQGNSAPDKSGLPSDRFSAERTGGSVSTLTIQRTQQEDSAVYLCASSLGGGRYYEQYFGPGTRLTVT.

CDR3 sequence (DNA): TGTGCCAGCAGTCCACAGCTCCTATATGGCTACACCTTC. It specifies CASSPQLLYGYTF. The V and J genes are TRBV6-5 and TRBJ1-2, with no clear D. The V and J ends lost 5 bases and 5 bases respectively, with 12 bases between them. Looked up from germline, CDR1 is MNHEY and CDR2 is SVGAGI. CDR3 length: 13 residues.

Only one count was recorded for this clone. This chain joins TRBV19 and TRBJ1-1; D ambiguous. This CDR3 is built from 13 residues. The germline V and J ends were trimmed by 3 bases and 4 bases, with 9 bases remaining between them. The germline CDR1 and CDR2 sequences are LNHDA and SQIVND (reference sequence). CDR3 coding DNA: TGTGCCAGTAGTATGGCCCCCGGCACTGAAGCTTTCTTT. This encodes CASSMAPGTEAFF.

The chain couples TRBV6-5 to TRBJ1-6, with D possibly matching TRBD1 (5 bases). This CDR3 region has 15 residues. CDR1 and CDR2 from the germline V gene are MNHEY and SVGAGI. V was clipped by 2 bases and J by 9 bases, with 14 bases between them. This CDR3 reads CASSYGLGGFSPLHF. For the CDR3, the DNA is TGTGCCAGCAGTTACGGCCTCGGGGGATTTTCACCCCTCCACTTT.

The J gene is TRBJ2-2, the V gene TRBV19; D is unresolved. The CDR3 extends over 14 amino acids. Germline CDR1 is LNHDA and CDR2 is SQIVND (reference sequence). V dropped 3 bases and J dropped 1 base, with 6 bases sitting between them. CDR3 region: CASSMERNTGELFF. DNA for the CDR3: TGTGCCAGTAGTATGGAGCGGAACACCGGGGAGCTGTTTTTT. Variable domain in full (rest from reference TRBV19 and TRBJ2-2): DGGITQSPKYLFRKEGQNVTLSCEQNLNHDAMYWYRQDPGQGLRLIYYSQIVNDFQKGDIAEGYSVSREKKESFPLTVTSAQKNPTAFYLCASSMERNTGELFFGEGSRLTVL.

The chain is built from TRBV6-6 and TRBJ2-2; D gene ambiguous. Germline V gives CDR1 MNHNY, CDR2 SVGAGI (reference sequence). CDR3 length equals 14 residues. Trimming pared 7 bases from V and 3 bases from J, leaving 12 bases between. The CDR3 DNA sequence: TGTGCCAGCAAACCACCTGCGTACACCGGGGAGCTGTTTTTT. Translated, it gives CASKPPAYTGELFF.

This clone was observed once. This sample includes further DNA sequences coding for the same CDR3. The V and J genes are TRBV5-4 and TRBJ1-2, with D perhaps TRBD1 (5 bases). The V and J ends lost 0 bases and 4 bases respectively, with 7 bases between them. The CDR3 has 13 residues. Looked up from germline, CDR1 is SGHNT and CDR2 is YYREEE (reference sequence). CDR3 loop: CASSLDRGYGYTF. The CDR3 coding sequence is TGTGCCAGCAGCTTGGATAGGGGCTATGGCTACACCTTC.